This TCR beta chain derives from a study of blood T cells in healthy people across ages. A second about 6 to 12 cycle PCR used barcoded and J-beta primers. TCRdb reanalysed the 5' RACE reads using MiXCR and keeps one entry per CDR3 protein. The data show about 510,000 distinct CDR3 sequences, approximately 26% seen once. Researchers isolated at least 7 million PBMCs per sample. Trimming shortened V by 4 bases and J by 3 bases, and 6 bases separated the two germline ends. Germline V lookup: CDR1 SQVTM, CDR2 ANQGSEA. The CDR3 covers 11 residues. These data were also filed under a second study, of T cells of mothers and their children.

The specimen was blood. This receptor was identified in a boy between 2 and 10 years old in good health. The chain recombines TRBV29-1 with TRBJ1-2; D is undetermined. CDR3 nucleotides: TGCAGCGTTGTCCGGGACTATGGCTACACCTTC. Protein sequence: CSVVRDYGYTF.